This T cell receptor (beta chain) was captured by sequencing in a study of blood T cell repertoires in COVID-19. Across the study: COVID-19 samples, acute and convalescent, were from the United States, Italy and Spain. In each case, the material was cDNA or gDNA derived from T cells, B-cell-depleted T cells, or PBMCs.

This CDR3 contains 19 residues. Looked up from germline, CDR1 is LGHNA and CDR2 is YSLEER. Trimming took 0 bases from V and 0 from J, leaving 18 bases between them. Original processing methods: For nucleated cells, counts were estimated from reference gene primer amplification. Some clones are missing from TCRdb's copy, which holds only in-frame ones; the method was immunoSEQ multiplex PCR. V, J and clone size derive from that table, while D and trimming were established from the DNA sequence. In the table there are 30,000 to 45,000 clones, around nine tenths of which are singletons. This TCR was recovered from a man between 65 and 85 years old with acute or convalescent COVID-19. This chain joins TRBV4-3 and TRBJ2-1; TRBD1 is a possible D gene (5 bases). Sequenced: peripheral blood. Here the CDR3 reads CASSQDLIRSGISYNEQFF. The CDR3 region has the DNA TGCGCCAGCAGCCAAGATCTTATACGGTCAGGGATCTCCTACAATGAGCAGTTCTTC.